The T cell receptor (beta chain) described here comes from a study of T-cell reconstitution after alpha-beta-depleted transplantation in children. General study findings and limits: T-cell counts and diversity at one year following transplant were attributed mainly to newly produced T cells. Some patients showed high day-60 TCRbeta diversity, which derived from surviving recipient T cells and thymic progenitors. Alpha-beta T cells about two months after transplant reportedly derived from several hundred expanded graft clones.

For this clonotype: Its antigen is as yet unknown.

The CDR3 loop spans 17 amino acids. V lost 6 bases to trimming and J lost 3 bases; unmatched junction nucleotides: 17. Unique molecular identifiers were built into the TCRbeta library. MiXCR, applied by TCRdb to the PCR reads, yields one record per CDR3 protein. The table shows 670,000 or so distinct CDR3 sequences, with around 13% occurring only once. The sequencing here drew on PBMCs, taken before TCRalphabeta/CD19-depleted stem cell transplant. The V and J genes are TRBV12-3 or TRBV12-4 and TRBJ2-7; 7 bases match TRBD2. The sequence was collected from a girl aged 2 to 10 with congenital amegakaryocytic thrombocytopenia, due to receive a stem cell transplant. The CDR3 DNA follows: TGTGCCAGCAGCCCCACATTTAGCGGGTCCCTTATCTACGAGCAGTACTTC. It codes for CASSPTFSGSLIYEQYF.